The 15 T cell receptor beta chains reported below all come from one sample, sequenced in a study of human T cells and chemical hapten exposure. As to time point: patch test 1, 2 weeks after DPC sensitization. Treatment here: therapeutic diphenylcyclopropenone sensitization with weekly scalp DPC. TCRdb itself ran the RACE reads through MiXCR, one entry per CDR3 protein. The repertoire consists of more than 100,000 distinct CDR3 sequences, with roughly an eighth occurring once and the leading ten covering around 0.99%. Sample: whole blood, taken in connection with sensitization to the hapten diphenylcyclopropenone (DPC). All receptors derive from a man aged 18 to 30 with alopecia areata. Some clones in this sample may be carry-over from other donors' samples.

The genes are TRBV28 and TRBJ2-5; D might be TRBD2 (6 bases). The CDR3 extends over 14 amino acids. From germline, CDR1 is MDHEN and CDR2 SYDVKM. Trimming took 5 bases from V and 3 from J, leaving 13 bases between them. The CDR3 loop is CASSTISGEETQYF. The CDR3 DNA reads TGTGCCAGCAGTACAATTAGCGGAGAAGAGACCCAGTACTTC.

This clonotype was detected a few times. The chain uses TRBV27 and TRBJ2-3; maybe TRBD1 (5 bases). Germline loops: CDR1 MNHEY, CDR2 SMNVEV (reference sequence). Trimming took off 7 bases at V and 2 bases at J, with 13 bases between the two ends. The CDR3 contains 14 residues. In DNA, the CDR3 is TGTGCCAGCACCTTTCAGGGCCCCACAGATACGCAGTATTTT. Encoded protein: CASTFQGPTDTQYF.

This sequence joins TRBV29-1 and TRBJ1-1; D uncertain. The germline V and J ends were trimmed by 5 bases and 0 bases, with 10 bases remaining between them. This CDR3 contains 13 residues. Germline-derived CDR1 and CDR2 are SQVTM and ANQGSEA. DNA of the CDR3: TGCAGCGTTTTTATGACGGTGAACACTGAAGCTTTCTTT. Amino acids: CSVFMTVNTEAFF.

J is TRBJ1-6 and V is TRBV3-1; tentatively, D is TRBD1 (5 bases). The CDR3 totals 16 residues. V was trimmed by 0 bases and J by 5 bases, leaving 11 bases between them. CDR1 LGHDT and CDR2 YNNKEL come from the germline V gene (reference sequence). Here the CDR3 reads CASSQEYGGHNSPLHF. The CDR3 bases are TGTGCCAGCAGCCAAGAATACGGGGGTCATAATTCACCCCTCCACTTT.

The J gene is TRBJ1-1, the V gene TRBV29-1; D perhaps matches TRBD1 (5 bases). V was pared by 7 bases and J by 1 base, with 7 bases between. The CDR3 runs to 11 residues. Germline V CDR1 and CDR2: SQVTM, ANQGSEA. The CDR3 here is CSDQGNTEAFF. The CDR3 DNA follows: TGCAGCGATCAGGGGAACACTGAAGCTTTCTTT. Using reference TRBV29-1 and TRBJ1-1 for the parts outside the CDR3, the full variable domain is SAVISQKPSRDICQRGTSLTIQCQVDSQVTMMFWYRQQPGQSLTLIATANQGSEATYESGFVIDKFPISRPNLTFSTLTVSNMSPEDSSIYLCSDQGNTEAFFGQGTRLTVV.

V and J are TRBV7-9 and TRBJ1-2; 7 bases match TRBD1. Germline assignment: CDR1 SEHNR and CDR2 FQNEAQ (reference sequence). With V trimmed by 2 bases and J by 1 base, 7 bases remained unmatched. This CDR3 contains 16 residues. The CDR3 reads CASSLRDRYLNYGYTF. DNA for the CDR3: TGTGCCAGCAGCTTAAGGGACAGATATCTTAACTATGGCTACACCTTC.

This clonotype was picked up many times. This rearrangement joins TRBV7-2 to TRBJ2-1; TRBD2 aligns across 7 bases. CDR3 length equals 10 residues. The germline CDR1 and CDR2 sequences are SGHTA and FQGNSA. CDR3 in DNA: TGTGCTAGCTCGGGGGGTGAGCAGTTCTTC. Translated: CASSGGEQFF.

The chain carries TRBV7-3 and TRBJ1-3; D gene unclear. The CDR3 runs 16 residues. CDR1 and CDR2 from the germline V gene are SGHTA and FQGTGA. Deletions cut 0 bases from V and 3 bases from J, with 12 bases between. CDR3 region: CASSLTSAEHGNTIYF. The CDR3 DNA is TGTGCCAGCAGCTTAACGTCGGCAGAACATGGAAACACCATATATTTT. The whole variable domain, filled in from reference TRBV7-3 and TRBJ1-3, reads GAGVSQTPSNKVTEKGKYVELRCDPISGHTALYWYRQSLGQGPEFLIYFQGTGAADDSGLPNDRFFAVRPEGSVSTLKIQRTERGDSAVYLCASSLTSAEHGNTIYFGEGSWLTVV.

The chain combines TRBV11-3 with TRBJ2-6; the D is unclear. This CDR3 has 16 residues. V was clipped by 6 bases and J by 0 bases, with 12 bases between them. Germline V gene sequence: CDR1 SGHNT, CDR2 YENEEA. The CDR3 nucleotides are TGTGCCAGCAGGGATGAAGTAACCTCTGGGGCCAACGTCCTGACTTTC. This encodes CASRDEVTSGANVLTF.

This clonotype was detected a few times. The chain combines TRBV18 with TRBJ2-3; D uncertain. The CDR3 extends over 16 amino acids. V dropped 4 bases and J dropped 0 bases, with 14 bases sitting between them. The germline gives CDR1 KGHSH, CDR2 LQKENI. The CDR3, as DNA: TGTGCCAGCTCACTGAAGGCACACCCTAGCACAGATACGCAGTATTTT. This codes for CASSLKAHPSTDTQYF.

The rearrangement joins TRBV10-3 to TRBJ1-2, with TRBD1 identical over 10 bases. CDR1 and CDR2 from the germline V gene are ENHRY and SYGVKD. The CDR3 has 14 residues. With 2 bases clipped from V and 4 bases from J, the junction kept 1 base outside the gene matches. The CDR3 here is CAISEGTGVYGYTF. CDR3 sequence (DNA): TGTGCCATCAGTGAGGGGACAGGGGTCTATGGCTACACCTTC.

In this sample, this clonotype turned up a few times. This chain links TRBV10-2 with TRBJ1-6; 9 nucleotides align to TRBD1. This CDR3 contains 15 residues. The trim removed 6 bases at V and 7 bases at J, leaving 7 bases unmatched. Germline V CDR1 and CDR2: WSHSY, SAAADI. CDR3 loop: CASRSGTGTNSPLHF. The CDR3 DNA is TGCGCCAGCAGGTCCGGGACAGGGACCAATTCACCCCTCCACTTT.

The chain couples TRBV20-1 to TRBJ2-1; 7 bases fit TRBD2. The V and J ends lost 4 bases and 3 bases, in that order; junction bases with no gene match: 18. CDR1 is DFQATT and CDR2 is SNEGSKA in the germline V gene (reference sequence). The length of the CDR3 is 18 residues. CDR3 amino acids: CSATRAGSRLNFYNEQFF. The CDR3 bases are TGCAGTGCTACACGAGCGGGGTCCCGACTAAATTTCTACAATGAGCAGTTCTTC.

The rearrangement uses TRBV20-1 and TRBJ2-4, with D tentatively TRBD1 (6 bases). The CDR3 runs 16 residues. V was trimmed by 3 bases and J by 3 bases, leaving 18 bases between them. Germline values: CDR1 DFQATT, CDR2 SNEGSKA (reference sequence). In DNA, the CDR3 is TGCAGTGCTAGCGGGACAAGGGCTAGTGGCAAAAACATTCAGTACTTC. Protein: CSASGTRASGKNIQYF.

This rearrangement joins TRBV5-6 to TRBJ2-7; D remains ambiguous. V was trimmed by 2 bases and J by 6 bases, leaving 9 bases between them. CDR1 is SGHDT, CDR2 YYEEEE, per germline. CDR3 length: 12 residues. CDR3 bases: TGTGCCAGCAGCTTAGGTTTTGCCGAGCAGTACGTC. It specifies CASSLGFAEQYV.